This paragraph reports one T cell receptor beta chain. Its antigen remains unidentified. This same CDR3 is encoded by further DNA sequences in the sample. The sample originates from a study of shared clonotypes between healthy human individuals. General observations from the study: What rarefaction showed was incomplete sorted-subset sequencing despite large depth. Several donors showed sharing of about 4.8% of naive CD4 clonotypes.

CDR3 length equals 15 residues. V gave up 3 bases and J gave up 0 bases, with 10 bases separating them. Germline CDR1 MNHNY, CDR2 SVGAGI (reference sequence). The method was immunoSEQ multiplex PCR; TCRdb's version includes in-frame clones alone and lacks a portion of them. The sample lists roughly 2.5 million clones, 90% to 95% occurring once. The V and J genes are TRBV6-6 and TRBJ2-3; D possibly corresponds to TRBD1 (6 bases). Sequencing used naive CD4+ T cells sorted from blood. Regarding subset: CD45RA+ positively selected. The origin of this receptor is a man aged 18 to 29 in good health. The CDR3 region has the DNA TGTGCCAGCAGTTATCAGGGGCTGAGCACAGATACGCAGTATTTT. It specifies CASSYQGLSTDTQYF.